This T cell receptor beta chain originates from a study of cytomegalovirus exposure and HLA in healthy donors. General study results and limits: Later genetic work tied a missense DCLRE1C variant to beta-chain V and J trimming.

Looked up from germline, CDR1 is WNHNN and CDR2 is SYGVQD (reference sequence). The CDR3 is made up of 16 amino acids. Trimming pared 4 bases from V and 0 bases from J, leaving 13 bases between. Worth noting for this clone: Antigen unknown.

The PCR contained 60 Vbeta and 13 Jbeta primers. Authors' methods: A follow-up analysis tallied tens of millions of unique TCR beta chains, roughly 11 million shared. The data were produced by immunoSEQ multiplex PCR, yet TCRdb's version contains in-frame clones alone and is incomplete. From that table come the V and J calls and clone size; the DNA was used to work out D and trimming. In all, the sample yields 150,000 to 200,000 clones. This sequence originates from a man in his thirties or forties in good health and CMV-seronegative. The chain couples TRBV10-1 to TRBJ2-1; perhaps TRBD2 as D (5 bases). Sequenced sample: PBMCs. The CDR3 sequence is CASSGKTGSSYNEQFF. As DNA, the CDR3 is TGCGCCAGCAGTGGAAAGACGGGGAGCTCCTACAATGAGCAGTTCTTC.